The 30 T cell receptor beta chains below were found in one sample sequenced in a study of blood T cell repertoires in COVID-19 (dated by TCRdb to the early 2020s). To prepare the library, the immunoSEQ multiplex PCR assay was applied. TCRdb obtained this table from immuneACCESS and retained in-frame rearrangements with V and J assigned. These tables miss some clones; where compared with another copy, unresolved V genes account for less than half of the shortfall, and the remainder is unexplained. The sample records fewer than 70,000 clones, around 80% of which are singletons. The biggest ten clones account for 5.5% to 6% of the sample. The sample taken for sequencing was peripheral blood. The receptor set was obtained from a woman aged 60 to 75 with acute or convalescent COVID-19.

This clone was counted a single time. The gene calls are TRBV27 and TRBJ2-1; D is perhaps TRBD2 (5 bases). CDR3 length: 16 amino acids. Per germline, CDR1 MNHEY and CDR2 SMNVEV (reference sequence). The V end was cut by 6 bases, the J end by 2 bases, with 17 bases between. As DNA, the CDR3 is TGTGCCAGCAGAACCGGGGTGGGTGATGCCTACAATGAGCAGTTCTTC. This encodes CASRTGVGDAYNEQFF.

The CDR3 sequence is CASSIVGASTEAFF. The CDR3 region has the DNA TGTGCCAGTAGTATAGTGGGGGCCAGTACTGAAGCTTTCTTT. This rearrangement joins TRBV19 to TRBJ1-1; TRBD1 might be the D (6 bases). Germline CDR1 and CDR2: LNHDA and SQIVND (reference sequence). V was trimmed by 1 base and J by 5 bases, leaving 11 bases between them. The CDR3 loop spans 14 amino acids.

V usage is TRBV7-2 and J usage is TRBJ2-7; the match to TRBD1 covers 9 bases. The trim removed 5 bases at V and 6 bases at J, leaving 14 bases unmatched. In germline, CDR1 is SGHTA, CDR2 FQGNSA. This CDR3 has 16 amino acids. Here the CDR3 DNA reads TGTGCCAGCAGCCCAAGGCCCCTGGGGACAGGGAGCGAGCAGTACTTC. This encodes CASSPRPLGTGSEQYF.

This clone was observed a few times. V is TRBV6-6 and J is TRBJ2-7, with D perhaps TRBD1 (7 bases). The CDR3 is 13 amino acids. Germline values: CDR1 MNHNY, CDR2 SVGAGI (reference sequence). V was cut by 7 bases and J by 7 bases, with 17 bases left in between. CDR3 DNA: TGTGCCAGCACCCAAGGACCAGGGGGGGAGCAGTACTTC. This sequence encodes CASTQGPGGEQYF.

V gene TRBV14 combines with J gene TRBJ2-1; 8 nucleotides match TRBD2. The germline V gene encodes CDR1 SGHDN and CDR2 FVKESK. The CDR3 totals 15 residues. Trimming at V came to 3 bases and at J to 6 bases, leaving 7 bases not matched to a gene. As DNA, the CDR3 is TGTGCCAGCAGCCACGGGACTAGTATTTTCAATGAGCAGTTCTTC. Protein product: CASSHGTSIFNEQFF.

The CDR3 sequence: CASSQAGTVTDTQYF. The CDR3 DNA reads TGTGCCAGCAGCCAAGCCGGGACAGTCACAGATACGCAGTATTTT. The chain joins TRBV4-2 to TRBJ2-3; the match to TRBD1 covers 7 bases. This CDR3 region has 15 residues. Germline CDR1 LGHNA, CDR2 YNFKEQ. The V and J ends lost 1 base and 2 bases, in that order; junction bases with no gene match: 3.

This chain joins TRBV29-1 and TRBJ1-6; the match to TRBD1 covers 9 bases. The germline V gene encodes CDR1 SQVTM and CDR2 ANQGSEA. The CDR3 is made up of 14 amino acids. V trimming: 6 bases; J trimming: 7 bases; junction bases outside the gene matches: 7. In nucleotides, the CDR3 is TGCAGCGTCCGGGACAGGGCGGGCAATTCACCCCTCCACTTT. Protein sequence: CSVRDRAGNSPLHF.

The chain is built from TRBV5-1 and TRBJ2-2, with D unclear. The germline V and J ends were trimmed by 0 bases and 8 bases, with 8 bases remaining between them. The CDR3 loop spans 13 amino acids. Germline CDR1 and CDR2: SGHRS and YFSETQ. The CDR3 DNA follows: TGCGCCAGCAGCTTGGCCCCGGAGGGGGAGCTGTTTTTT. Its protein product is CASSLAPEGELFF.

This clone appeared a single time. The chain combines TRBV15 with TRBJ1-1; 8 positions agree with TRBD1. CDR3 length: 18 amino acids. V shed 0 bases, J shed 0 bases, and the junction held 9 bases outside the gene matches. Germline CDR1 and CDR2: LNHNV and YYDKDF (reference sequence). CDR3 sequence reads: CATSRDLGQGPLNTEAFF. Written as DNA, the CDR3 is TGTGCCACCAGCAGAGATCTAGGACAGGGACCTCTGAACACTGAAGCTTTCTTT.

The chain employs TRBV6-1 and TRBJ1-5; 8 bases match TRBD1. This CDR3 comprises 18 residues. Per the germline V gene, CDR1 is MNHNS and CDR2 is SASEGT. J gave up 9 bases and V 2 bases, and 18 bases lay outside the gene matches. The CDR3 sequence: CASSEFTPGQAYMWPQHF. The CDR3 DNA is TGTGCCAGCAGTGAATTTACCCCGGGACAGGCCTATATGTGGCCCCAGCATTTT.

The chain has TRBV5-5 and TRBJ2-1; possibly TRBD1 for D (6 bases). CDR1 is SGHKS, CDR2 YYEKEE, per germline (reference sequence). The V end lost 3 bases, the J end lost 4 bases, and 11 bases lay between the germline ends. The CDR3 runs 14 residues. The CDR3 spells CASSSGVVYNEQFF. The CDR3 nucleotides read TGTGCCAGCAGCTCAGGGGTCGTATACAATGAGCAGTTCTTC.

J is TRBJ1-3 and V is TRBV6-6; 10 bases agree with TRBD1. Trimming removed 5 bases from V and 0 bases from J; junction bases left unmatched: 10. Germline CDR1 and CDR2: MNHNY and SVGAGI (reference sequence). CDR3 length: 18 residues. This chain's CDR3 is CASSPRTGGTSSGNTIYF. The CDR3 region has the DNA TGTGCCAGCAGTCCCCGGACAGGGGGGACGAGCTCTGGAAACACCATATATTTT.

CDR3: CASRSSGPYEQYF. Written as DNA, the CDR3 is TGTGCCAGCAGGTCTAGCGGGCCCTACGAGCAGTACTTC. This rearrangement joins TRBV12-3 or TRBV12-4 to TRBJ2-7, with 8 positions matching TRBD2. The CDR3 has 13 amino acids. J lost 2 bases, V lost 6 bases, and 3 bases had no gene match.

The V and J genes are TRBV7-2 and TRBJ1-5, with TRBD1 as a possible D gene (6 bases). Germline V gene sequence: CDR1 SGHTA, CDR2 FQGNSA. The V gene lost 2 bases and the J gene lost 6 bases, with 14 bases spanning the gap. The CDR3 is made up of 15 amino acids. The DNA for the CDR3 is TGTGCCAGCAGCTTACAAACAGGGTCGAGTCAGCCCCAGCATTTT. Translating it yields CASSLQTGSSQPQHF.

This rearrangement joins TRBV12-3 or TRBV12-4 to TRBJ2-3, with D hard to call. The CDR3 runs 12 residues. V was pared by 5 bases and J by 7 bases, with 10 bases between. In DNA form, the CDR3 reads TGTGCCAGCAGTCGACTCGCCAATACGCAGTATTTT. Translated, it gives CASSRLANTQYF.

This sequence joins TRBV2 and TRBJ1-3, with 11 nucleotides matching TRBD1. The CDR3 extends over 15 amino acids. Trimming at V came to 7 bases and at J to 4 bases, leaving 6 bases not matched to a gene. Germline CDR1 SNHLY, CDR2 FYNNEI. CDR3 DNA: TGTGCCAGCACCGGACAGGGGGCGGCGGGAAACACCATATATTTT. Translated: CASTGQGAAGNTIYF.

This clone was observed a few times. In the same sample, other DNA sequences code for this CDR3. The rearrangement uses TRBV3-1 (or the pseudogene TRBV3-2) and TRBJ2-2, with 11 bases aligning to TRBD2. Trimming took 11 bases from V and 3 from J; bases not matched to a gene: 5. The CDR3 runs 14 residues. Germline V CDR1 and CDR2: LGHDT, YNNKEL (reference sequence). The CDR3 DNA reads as TGTGCCTCCCGGGGACTAGCGGACACCGGGGAGCTGTTTTTT. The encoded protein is CASRGLADTGELFF.

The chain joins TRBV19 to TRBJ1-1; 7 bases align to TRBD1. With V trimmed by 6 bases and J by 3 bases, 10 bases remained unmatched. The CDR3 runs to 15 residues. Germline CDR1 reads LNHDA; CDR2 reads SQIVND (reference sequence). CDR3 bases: TGTGCCAGTAGATATCCCGGGACAGCCGACACTGAAGCTTTCTTT. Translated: CASRYPGTADTEAFF.

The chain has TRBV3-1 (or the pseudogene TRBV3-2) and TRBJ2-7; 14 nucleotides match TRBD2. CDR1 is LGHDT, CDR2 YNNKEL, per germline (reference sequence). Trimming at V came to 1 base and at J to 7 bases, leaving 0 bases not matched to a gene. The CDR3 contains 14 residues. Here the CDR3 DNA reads TGTGCCAGCAGCCAAGGGACTAGCGGGGGGGAGCAGTACTTC. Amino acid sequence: CASSQGTSGGEQYF.

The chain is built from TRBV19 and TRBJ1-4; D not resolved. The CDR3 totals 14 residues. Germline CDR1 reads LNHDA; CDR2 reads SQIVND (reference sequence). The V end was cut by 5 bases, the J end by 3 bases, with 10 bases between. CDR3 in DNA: TGTGCCAGTAGTCGGGGTTATCCTAATGAAAAACTGTTTTTT. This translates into CASSRGYPNEKLFF.

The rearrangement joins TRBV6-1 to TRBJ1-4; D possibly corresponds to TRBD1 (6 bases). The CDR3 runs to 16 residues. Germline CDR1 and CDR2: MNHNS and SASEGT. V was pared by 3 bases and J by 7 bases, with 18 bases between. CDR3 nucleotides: TGTGCCAGCAGTGATCTAGGGGGGGCGGATGGTGAAAAACTGTTTTTT. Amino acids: CASSDLGGADGEKLFF.

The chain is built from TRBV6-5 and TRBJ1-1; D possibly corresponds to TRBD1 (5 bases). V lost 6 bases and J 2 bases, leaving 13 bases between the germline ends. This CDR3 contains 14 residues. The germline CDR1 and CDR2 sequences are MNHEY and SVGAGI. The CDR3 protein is CASRGGVVNTEAFF. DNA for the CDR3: TGTGCCAGCAGAGGAGGGGTTGTTAACACTGAAGCTTTCTTT.

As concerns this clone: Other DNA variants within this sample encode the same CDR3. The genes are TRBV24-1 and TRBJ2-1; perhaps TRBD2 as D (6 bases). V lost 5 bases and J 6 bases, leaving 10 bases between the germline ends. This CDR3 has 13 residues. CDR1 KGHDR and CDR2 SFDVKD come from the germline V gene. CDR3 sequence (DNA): TGTGCCACCAGTGGCGGGGCCTTCAATGAGCAGTTCTTC. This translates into CATSGGAFNEQFF.

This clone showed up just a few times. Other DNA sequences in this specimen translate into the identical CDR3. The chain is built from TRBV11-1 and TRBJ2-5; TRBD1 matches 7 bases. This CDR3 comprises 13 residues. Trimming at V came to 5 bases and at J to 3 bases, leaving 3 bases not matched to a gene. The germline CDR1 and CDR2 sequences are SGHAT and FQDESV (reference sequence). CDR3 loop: CASSLTGEETQYF. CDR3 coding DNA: TGTGCCAGCAGCCTAACAGGGGAAGAGACCCAGTACTTC.

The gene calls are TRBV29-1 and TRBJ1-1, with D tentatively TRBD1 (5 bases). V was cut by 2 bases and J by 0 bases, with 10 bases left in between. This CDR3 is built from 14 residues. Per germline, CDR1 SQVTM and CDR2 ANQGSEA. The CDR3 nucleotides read TGCAGCGTTGAAAGGGGCGGGGTGAACACTGAAGCTTTCTTT. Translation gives CSVERGGVNTEAFF.

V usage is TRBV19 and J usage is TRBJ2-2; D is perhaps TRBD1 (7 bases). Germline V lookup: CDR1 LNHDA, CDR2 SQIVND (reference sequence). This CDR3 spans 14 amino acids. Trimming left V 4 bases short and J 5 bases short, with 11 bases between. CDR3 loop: CASSSQGGTGELFF. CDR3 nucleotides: TGTGCCAGTAGTAGCCAGGGGGGTACCGGGGAGCTGTTTTTT.

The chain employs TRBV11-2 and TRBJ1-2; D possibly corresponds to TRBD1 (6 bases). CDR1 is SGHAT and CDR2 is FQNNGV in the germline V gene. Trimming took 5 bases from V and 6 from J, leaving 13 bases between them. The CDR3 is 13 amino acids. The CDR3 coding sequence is TGTGCCAGCAGCGTCGACAGGCTCGATGGCTACACCTTC. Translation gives CASSVDRLDGYTF.

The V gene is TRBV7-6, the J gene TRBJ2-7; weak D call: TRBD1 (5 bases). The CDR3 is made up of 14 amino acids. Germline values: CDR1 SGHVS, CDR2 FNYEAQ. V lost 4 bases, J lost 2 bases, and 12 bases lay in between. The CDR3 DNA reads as TGTGCCAGCAGCTCAGAAACAGGTCCCTACGAGCAGTACTTC. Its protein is CASSSETGPYEQYF.

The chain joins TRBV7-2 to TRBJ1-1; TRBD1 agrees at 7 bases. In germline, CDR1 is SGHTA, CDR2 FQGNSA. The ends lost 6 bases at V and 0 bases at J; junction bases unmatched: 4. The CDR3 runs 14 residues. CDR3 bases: TGTGCCAGCAGGACAGGGAACATGAACACTGAAGCTTTCTTT. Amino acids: CASRTGNMNTEAFF.

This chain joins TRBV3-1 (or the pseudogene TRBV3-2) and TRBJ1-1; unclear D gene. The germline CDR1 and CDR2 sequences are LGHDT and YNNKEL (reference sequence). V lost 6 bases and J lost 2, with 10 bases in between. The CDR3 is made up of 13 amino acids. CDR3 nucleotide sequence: TGTGCCAGCAGTACGGGGTATAACACTGAAGCTTTCTTT. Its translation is CASSTGYNTEAFF.